This T cell receptor beta chain derives from a study of T cells in Graves' hyperthyroidism and ophthalmopathy. Amplification yielded TCR beta CDR3 regions, with RNA transcripts as the source. The HTBI primer set served for first-round RT-PCR of the TCR CDR3. MiXCR, run by TCRdb on the multiplex PCR reads, gives a single entry per CDR3 protein. The sample has hundreds of thousands of distinct CDR3 sequences, approximately 15% seen once. This clonotype showed up just a few times. The material sequenced was blood. The sequence was collected from a young woman with Graves' hyperthyroidism.

In DNA form, the CDR3 reads TGCAGTGCCCCTCCCCCCCCGGGGGGAAATGAGCAGTTCTTC. It codes for CSAPPPPGGNEQFF. The chain uses TRBV20-1 and TRBJ2-1, with TRBD2 matching 7 bases. This CDR3 is built from 14 residues. Germline lookup yields CDR1 DFQATT and CDR2 SNEGSKA (reference sequence). Germline trimming cut 6 bases from V and 7 bases from J; bases unmatched to any gene: 12.